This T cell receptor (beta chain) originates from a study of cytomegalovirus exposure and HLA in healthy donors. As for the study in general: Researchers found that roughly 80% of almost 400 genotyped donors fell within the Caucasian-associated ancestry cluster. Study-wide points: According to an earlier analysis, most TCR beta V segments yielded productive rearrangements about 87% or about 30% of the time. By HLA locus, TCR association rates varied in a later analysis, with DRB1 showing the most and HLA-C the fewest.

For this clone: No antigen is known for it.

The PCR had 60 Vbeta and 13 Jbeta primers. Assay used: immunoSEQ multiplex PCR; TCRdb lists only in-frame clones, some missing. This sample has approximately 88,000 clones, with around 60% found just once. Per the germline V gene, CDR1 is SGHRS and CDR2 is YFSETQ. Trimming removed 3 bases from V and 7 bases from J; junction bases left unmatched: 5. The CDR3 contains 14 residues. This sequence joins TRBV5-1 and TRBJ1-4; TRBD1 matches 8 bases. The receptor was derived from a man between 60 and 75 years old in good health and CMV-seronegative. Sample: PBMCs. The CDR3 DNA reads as TGCGCCAGCAGCTCCCGGGACAGGACTGAAAAACTGTTTTTT. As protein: CASSSRDRTEKLFF.